Below, 13 T cell receptor beta chains from the same sample are listed, as sequenced in a study of T cell repertoires in cytomegalovirus infection. TCRdb recomputed calls from the reads with MiXCR, one row per CDR3 protein. Here the sample spans 350,000 to 550,000 distinct CDR3 sequences, under 40% being singletons. Sequenced input: PBMCs. These receptors were obtained from a human donor in good health (CMV status not recorded). Some clones in this sample may be carry-over from other donors' samples.

This clonotype has only a few counts. The gene calls are TRBV20-1 and TRBJ2-3; 9 nucleotides agree with TRBD2. This CDR3 is 13 amino acids long. CDR1 and CDR2 (germline): DFQATT, SNEGSKA (reference sequence). The trim removed 6 bases at V and 4 bases at J, leaving 5 bases unmatched. Here the CDR3 DNA reads TGCAGTGCCCAAACTAGCGGGCCAGATACGCAGTATTTT. Translation gives CSAQTSGPDTQYF.

The chain couples TRBV6-5 to TRBJ2-7; 13 bases match TRBD2. The CDR3 is made up of 15 amino acids. V gave up 4 bases and J gave up 3 bases; unmatched junction bases: 3. The germline gives CDR1 MNHEY, CDR2 SVGAGI. In DNA form, the CDR3 reads TGTGCCAGCAGTTGGGGACTAGCGGGGCTCTACGAGCAGTACTTC. Protein: CASSWGLAGLYEQYF.

The chain couples TRBV7-2 to TRBJ2-1; 9 nucleotides line up with TRBD2. Trimming removed 4 bases from V and 9 bases from J; junction bases left unmatched: 10. There are 15 residues in the CDR3. Germline CDR1 is SGHTA and CDR2 is FQGNSA. CDR3 DNA sequence: TGTGCCAGCAGCTCAGGGGCGGGGGGGCTTACTGAGCAGTTCTTC. Translation: CASSSGAGGLTEQFF.

With regard to this clonotype: This may be a read error, as it is one base from a much larger clone. The chain recombines TRBV11-2 with TRBJ1-2; 7 nucleotides match TRBD1. This CDR3 is 14 amino acids long. Germline lookup yields CDR1 SGHAT and CDR2 FQNNGV. V trimming: 2 bases; J trimming: 4 bases; junction bases outside the gene matches: 4. The CDR3 loop reads CASSLRGQIYGYTF. In DNA form, the CDR3 reads TGTGCCAGCAGCTTAAGGGGACAGATCTATGGCTACACCTTC.

As for this clonotype: One base away lies a much larger clone, so this may be a sequencing read error. J is TRBJ2-3 and V is TRBV7-2; the D gene is possibly TRBD1 (5 bases). CDR1 SGHTA and CDR2 FQGNSA come from the germline V gene. The length of the CDR3 is 14 residues. The CDR3 bases are TGTGCCAGCAGCTTTAGGGCCTCAGGGAATACGCAGTGTTTT. It codes for CASSFRASGNTQCF.

This clonotype was found many times. V is TRBV6-1 and J is TRBJ2-2, with D hard to call. V lost 0 bases to trimming and J lost 4 bases, with 12 bases between them. This CDR3 has 16 amino acids. Germline CDR1 reads MNHNS; CDR2 reads SASEGT. The CDR3 nucleotides are TGTGCCAGCAGTGAAGCTCTTCCTAGGGCCACCGGGGAGCTGTTTTTT. Protein product: CASSEALPRATGELFF.

J is TRBJ1-4 and V is TRBV15, with 8 bases lining up with TRBD1. Looked up from germline, CDR1 is LNHNV and CDR2 is YYDKDF (reference sequence). V lost 4 bases to trimming and J lost 11 bases; unmatched junction nucleotides: 9. The CDR3 runs 14 residues. In DNA, the CDR3 is TGTGCCACCAGCATAGGACAGGGAAGCCTTAAACTGTTTTTT. Residues: CATSIGQGSLKLFF.

This clonotype was recorded at least ten times. This chain links TRBV7-2 with TRBJ1-3, with D possibly TRBD1 on 6 matching bases. Looked up from germline, CDR1 is SGHTA and CDR2 is FQGNSA. Trimming shortened V by 5 bases and J by 4 bases, and 15 bases separated the two germline ends. The CDR3 has 15 residues. CDR3: CASSPQRGAGNTIYF. The CDR3 nucleotides are TGTGCCAGCAGCCCCCAGAGGGGGGCAGGAAACACCATATATTTT.

This sequence joins TRBV12-3 or TRBV12-4 and TRBJ2-3, with 7 bases fitting TRBD2. The CDR3 is made up of 14 amino acids. V dropped 8 bases and J dropped 3; count of bases not matched to a gene: 8. The CDR3 sequence is CASSRVGGTDTQYF. The CDR3 DNA is TGTGCCAGCTCCCGGGTGGGGGGGACAGATACGCAGTATTTT.

This clonotype showed up just a few times. This rearrangement joins TRBV20-1 to TRBJ2-7, with TRBD2 matching over 14 bases. Per germline, CDR1 DFQATT and CDR2 SNEGSKA (reference sequence). This CDR3 has 15 residues. Germline trimming cut 4 bases from V and 2 bases from J; bases unmatched to any gene: 4. CDR3 sequence reads: CSATPGLAGAYEQYF. The CDR3 bases are TGCAGTGCTACACCGGGACTAGCGGGGGCCTACGAGCAGTACTTC.

The V call is TRBV15, the J call TRBJ2-5, with D uncertain. Trimming left V 1 base short and J 2 bases short, with 5 bases between. The CDR3 covers 13 residues. Germline V lookup: CDR1 LNHNV, CDR2 YYDKDF (reference sequence). The DNA of the CDR3 is TGTGCCACCAGCAGAGGGTTTCAAGAGACCCAGTACTTC. This gives the protein CATSRGFQETQYF.

This chain uses TRBV6-5 with TRBJ1-4; D gene ambiguous. This CDR3 contains 15 residues. The germline gives CDR1 MNHEY, CDR2 SVGAGI. V was pared by 2 bases and J by 0 bases, with 7 bases between. The CDR3 here is CASSYRTTTNEKLFF. The CDR3 DNA reads as TGTGCCAGCAGTTACAGGACTACAACTAATGAAAAACTGTTTTTT.

This chain connects TRBV7-3 to TRBJ2-3, with 14 bases that match TRBD2. Germline CDR1 is SGHTA and CDR2 is FQGTGA. The CDR3 loop spans 18 amino acids. Trimming at V came to 1 base and at J to 0 bases, leaving 3 bases not matched to a gene. CDR3 protein: CASSLRLAGGGSTDTQYF. CDR3 in DNA: TGTGCCAGCAGCTTAAGACTAGCGGGGGGGGGCAGCACAGATACGCAGTATTTT.